The rows below give T cell receptor beta chains drawn from one sample of a study of blood T cell repertoires in COVID-19. Some clones are missing from TCRdb's copy, which holds only in-frame ones; the method was immunoSEQ multiplex PCR. The data hold 150,000 to 200,000 clones, with about 91% observed a single time. The material sequenced was PBMCs or T cells enriched from blood (not recorded which). These receptors were collected from a young woman who had recovered from COVID-19. Both conserved end residues are part of each CDR3. The D gene is left open where the match is weak. The size entry is marked missing in some rows and otherwise reads once, few, many or a size class.

J gene,V gene,D gene,clone size,CDR3 protein,CDR3 DNA
TRBJ1-2,TRBV28,TRBD1,.,CASSPDRGRGYTF,TGTGCCAGCAGCCCCGACAGGGGGCGTGGCTACACCTTC
TRBJ2-3,TRBV3-1/TRBV3-2,TRBD1,once,CASSNRGSTDTQYF,TGTGCCAGCAGTAACAGGGGATCCACAGATACGCAGTATTTT
TRBJ1-1,TRBV9,.,.,CASSVVSGGTEAFF,TGTGCCAGCAGCGTGGTCAGCGGGGGCACTGAAGCTTTCTTT
TRBJ2-1,TRBV27,.,once,CASSRGGGPYQFF,TGTGCCAGCAGCCGAGGGGGGGGGCCATATCAGTTCTTC
TRBJ1-6,TRBV6-5,.,.,CASRGTSDNSPLHF,TGTGCCAGCAGAGGGACATCTGATAATTCACCCCTCCACTTT
TRBJ2-3,TRBV27,TRBD1,once,CASSPGQGIADTQYF,TGTGCCAGCAGCCCGGGACAGGGGATCGCAGATACGCAGTATTTT
TRBJ2-3,TRBV19,.,.,CASSLRQITDTQYF,TGTGCCAGTAGTCTACGACAGATAACAGATACGCAGTATTTT
TRBJ1-5,TRBV27,.,.,CASSLGLAGDQPQHF,TGTGCCAGCAGTTTAGGGTTGGCAGGGGATCAGCCCCAGCATTTT
TRBJ2-7,TRBV3-1/TRBV3-2,TRBD2,.,CASSPVGGRGEQYF,TGTGCCAGCAGCCCCGTTGGGGGGAGGGGTGAGCAGTACTTC
TRBJ2-7,TRBV25-1,.,.,CASSLVYEQYF,TGTGCCAGCAGTCTAGTCTACGAGCAGTACTTC
TRBJ2-7,TRBV9,.,.,CASSVGGKGEQYF,TGTGCCAGCAGCGTAGGCGGGAAGGGCGAGCAGTACTTC
TRBJ2-2,TRBV4-1,TRBD2,.,CASSLREFQRETGELFF,TGCGCCAGCAGCCTACGTGAATTTCAGCGGGAGACCGGGGAGCTGTTTTTT
TRBJ1-5,TRBV2,.,few,CACLTGNQPQHF,TGTGCCTGCCTCACGGGGAATCAGCCCCAGCATTTT
TRBJ2-3,TRBV7-7,TRBD2,.,CASSASLAVSTDTQYF,TGTGCTAGCAGCGCCTCACTAGCGGTTAGCACAGATACGCAGTATTTT
TRBJ1-1,TRBV3-1/TRBV3-2,.,.,CASSRTLNTEAFF,TGTGCCAGCAGCCGGACACTGAACACTGAAGCTTTCTTT
TRBJ1-2,TRBV7-3,.,.,CASSLTGAQDGYTF,TGTGCCAGCAGCTTAACTGGGGCCCAGGATGGCTACACCTTC
TRBJ1-5,TRBV3-1/TRBV3-2,.,.,CASSQAQGRQPQHF,TGTGCCAGCAGCCAAGCACAGGGCCGTCAGCCCCAGCATTTT
TRBJ2-5,TRBV11-1,.,.,CASSSREVTFSETQYF,TGTGCCAGCAGCTCCAGGGAGGTCACCTTTTCAGAGACCCAGTACTTC
TRBJ2-1,TRBV15,TRBD1,.,CATNPGQGRDEQFF,TGTGCCACCAACCCGGGACAGGGTCGGGATGAGCAGTTCTTC
TRBJ2-3,TRBV28,TRBD2,.,CASSFLFREGTDTQYF,TGTGCCAGCAGTTTTCTCTTCCGGGAGGGCACAGATACGCAGTATTTT
TRBJ2-7,TRBV28,TRBD2,once,CASSSTSGSYEQYF,TGTGCCAGCAGTTCCACTAGCGGGAGCTACGAGCAGTACTTC
TRBJ1-5,TRBV18,.,.,CASSPSDSNQPQHF,TGTGCCAGCTCACCGAGCGATAGCAATCAGCCCCAGCATTTT
TRBJ2-1,TRBV7-3,TRBD2,.,CASSLRGGLADTYNEQFF,TGTGCCAGCAGCTTAAGAGGGGGACTAGCGGACACCTACAATGAGCAGTTCTTC
TRBJ2-1,TRBV15,.,.,CATSRSAGEYNEQFF,TGTGCCACCAGCAGATCTGCGGGTGAATACAATGAGCAGTTCTTC
TRBJ1-5,TRBV7-9,.,.,CASSLGATGNQPQHF,TGTGCCAGCAGCTTAGGCGCCACCGGCAATCAGCCCCAGCATTTT
TRBJ2-5,TRBV29-1,.,.,CSVAGVPTETQYF,TGCAGCGTTGCGGGGGTCCCTACGGAGACCCAGTACTTC
TRBJ2-1,TRBV6-2/TRBV6-3,.,.,CASTPTAFNEQFF,TGTGCCAGCACCCCGACAGCTTTCAATGAGCAGTTCTTC
TRBJ1-5,TRBV30,TRBD1,.,CAWSIGQGFQPQHF,TGTGCCTGGAGTATCGGACAGGGGTTTCAGCCCCAGCATTTT
TRBJ2-3,TRBV6-5,TRBD2,.,CASGLSGIPDTQYF,TGTGCCAGCGGACTAAGCGGGATTCCAGATACGCAGTATTTT
TRBJ1-1,TRBV27,TRBD1,.,CASSFGTGANTEAFF,TGTGCCAGCAGTTTCGGGACAGGAGCGAACACTGAAGCTTTCTTT
TRBJ1-1,TRBV4-1,TRBD1,.,CASSPLGTGPTEAFF,TGCGCCAGCAGCCCCCTGGGGACAGGACCCACTGAAGCTTTCTTT
TRBJ1-2,TRBV18,.,.,CASSPPERLLYGYTF,TGTGCCAGCTCACCACCCGAGAGGCTACTATATGGCTACACCTTC